Here is one T cell receptor (beta chain) with its context. Its antigen is not known. These data are taken from a study of beta chain features in type 1 diabetes. Points from the study as a whole: For patients, the naive, central memory and Treg TCRB repertoires appeared more alike than for healthy donors. Sequencing the cDNA could make cells with high TCR expression show up more than they should.

Purities in excess of 95% were seen in all sorted populations. The germline V gene encodes CDR1 SGHTA and CDR2 FQGTGA. The germline V and J ends were trimmed by 2 bases and 1 base, with 9 bases remaining between them. The CDR3 spans 16 residues. Expressed TCRB transcripts were sequenced, since all the RNA that had been isolated was reverse transcribed. Mean read depth for naive, central memory and regulatory T cell samples was approximately 3.57 million reads. Assay: immunoSEQ multiplex PCR; the TCRdb copy retains only in-frame clones and omits some. This sample yields hundreds of thousands of clones, of which roughly 16% are seen a single time; about 0.086% belongs to the top ten.

The specimen was naive CD4+ T cells from blood. The receptor was isolated from a man aged 18 to 29 in good health. The J gene is TRBJ1-6, the V gene TRBV7-3; D remains ambiguous. The DNA for the CDR3 is TGTGCCAGCAGCTTACGGGCGCAGTCCTATAATTCACCCCTCCACTTT. Translating gives CASSLRAQSYNSPLHF.